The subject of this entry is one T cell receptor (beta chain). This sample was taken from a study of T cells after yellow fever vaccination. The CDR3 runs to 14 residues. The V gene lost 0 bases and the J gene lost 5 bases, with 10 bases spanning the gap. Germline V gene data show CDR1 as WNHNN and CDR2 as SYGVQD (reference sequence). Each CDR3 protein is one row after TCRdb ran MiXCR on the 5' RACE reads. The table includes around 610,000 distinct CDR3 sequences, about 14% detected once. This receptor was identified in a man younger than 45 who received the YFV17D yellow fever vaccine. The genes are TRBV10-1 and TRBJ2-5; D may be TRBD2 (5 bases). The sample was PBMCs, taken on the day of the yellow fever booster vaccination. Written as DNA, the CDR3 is TGCGCCAGCAGTGAGTCTATCGGGGTTGAGACCCAGTACTTC. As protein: CASSESIGVETQYF.